Below, 26 T cell receptor beta chains from the same sample are listed, as sequenced in a study of T cell repertoires in cytomegalovirus infection. One entry per CDR3 protein, called by TCRdb with MiXCR from the reads. The sample includes hundreds of thousands of distinct CDR3 sequences, over 9% seen only once; the top ten take 10% to 13%. Sequenced: PBMCs. The receptors derive from a human donor in good health (CMV status not recorded). Some clones in this sample may be carry-over from other donors' samples.

This clonotype has ten or more counts. V is TRBV6-1 and J is TRBJ2-1; 8 nucleotides align to TRBD1. Germline V gene data show CDR1 as MNHNS and CDR2 as SASEGT. The CDR3 runs to 19 residues. With 4 bases clipped from V and 5 bases from J, the junction kept 19 bases outside the gene matches. CDR3 sequence (DNA): TGTGCCAGCAGTGCTACTTGGACAGGGAGGATAGAGCGGGACAATGAGCAGTTCTTC. Translated: CASSATWTGRIERDNEQFF.

This clonotype was counted many times. The chain uses TRBV7-3 and TRBJ1-1; D is ambiguous. There are 14 residues in the CDR3. The V and J ends lost 8 bases and 4 bases respectively, with 17 bases between them. CDR1 is SGHTA and CDR2 is FQGTGA in the germline V gene. Here the CDR3 reads CASAAYGEATEAFF. CDR3 nucleotides: TGTGCCAGCGCCGCTTACGGGGAGGCCACTGAAGCTTTCTTT.

This clonotype was picked up many times. The chain joins TRBV6-1 to TRBJ2-1; weak D call: TRBD2 (6 bases). Germline-derived CDR1 and CDR2 are MNHNS and SASEGT. V was cut by 5 bases and J by 7 bases, with 12 bases left in between. This CDR3 comprises 13 residues. CDR3 bases: TGTGCCAGCAGTCGAAACGGAGGGAATGAGCAGTTCTTC. This codes for CASSRNGGNEQFF.

This clonotype showed up just a few times. CDR3 sequence: CSARDSASGGRDTQYF. The CDR3 DNA reads TGCAGTGCTAGAGATTCGGCTAGCGGGGGGAGGGATACGCAGTATTTT. The gene calls are TRBV20-1 and TRBJ2-3; 11 bases agree with TRBD2. Trimming at V came to 0 bases and at J to 6 bases, leaving 8 bases not matched to a gene. The CDR3 has 16 residues. Germline V gene data show CDR1 as DFQATT and CDR2 as SNEGSKA (reference sequence).

This clonotype was recorded at least ten times. V is TRBV7-9 and J is TRBJ1-2, with 9 positions matching TRBD1. The J segment lost 4 bases and the V segment lost 1 base, leaving 4 bases of the junction unmatched. The CDR3 sequence is 15 residues long. Germline loops: CDR1 SEHNR, CDR2 FQNEAQ (reference sequence). The CDR3, as DNA: TGTGCCAGCAGCTTAGGGACAGGGGTGGCCTATGGCTACACCTTC. It is translated as CASSLGTGVAYGYTF.

The rearrangement uses TRBV27 and TRBJ1-2, with 7 bases fitting TRBD1. The trim removed 5 bases at V and 8 bases at J, leaving 14 bases unmatched. CDR3 length: 15 residues. In germline, CDR1 is MNHEY, CDR2 SMNVEV (reference sequence). The CDR3, as DNA: TGTGCCAGCAGTCCCCGCTGGGGACAGACTTGGGGCTACACCTTC. This encodes CASSPRWGQTWGYTF.

This clonotype was picked up a small number of times. V gene TRBV18 combines with J gene TRBJ2-5; 9 positions match TRBD1. Germline lookup yields CDR1 KGHSH and CDR2 LQKENI. CDR3 length equals 15 residues. After removal of 6 bases from V and 1 base from J, the junction contained 6 bases not matched to a gene. CDR3 DNA: TGTGCCAGCTCGGACAGGGACAGGGCCCAAGAGACCCAGTACTTC. It encodes CASSDRDRAQETQYF.

V and J are TRBV20-1 and TRBJ2-7, with 9 bases fitting TRBD2. The CDR3 spans 17 residues. Germline V CDR1 and CDR2: DFQATT, SNEGSKA (reference sequence). The J segment lost 0 bases and the V segment lost 0 bases, leaving 9 bases of the junction unmatched. CDR3 in amino acids: CSARDGQASGNSYEQYF. The CDR3 DNA reads as TGCAGTGCTAGAGATGGACAGGCTAGCGGGAACTCCTACGAGCAGTACTTC.

About this clonotype itself: A much larger clone is a single base away; this may be a read error. CDR3 nucleotides: TGTGCCAGCAGTGGGGGACAGTCGTATGACTACACCTTC. As protein: CASSGGQSYDYTF. The chain has TRBV6-1 and TRBJ1-2; TRBD1 agrees at 7 bases. This CDR3 comprises 13 residues. CDR1 and CDR2 (germline): MNHNS, SASEGT.

At least ten counts were recorded for this clonotype. This sequence joins TRBV6-1 and TRBJ1-1, with D tentatively TRBD1 (5 bases). The germline CDR1 and CDR2 sequences are MNHNS and SASEGT. The length of the CDR3 is 13 residues. The V end was cut by 5 bases, the J end by 4 bases, with 11 bases between. In DNA, the CDR3 is TGTGCCAGCAGTTCCATGGGGGGCACTGAAGCTTTCTTT. Residues: CASSSMGGTEAFF.

This clonotype was counted many times. CDR3 in amino acids: CASSDPGSGRSGELFF. The DNA of the CDR3 is TGTGCCAGCAGCGACCCGGGAAGCGGGAGGTCCGGGGAGCTGTTTTTT. The rearrangement joins TRBV7-8 to TRBJ2-2; 9 bases match TRBD2. The CDR3 spans 16 residues. V lost 5 bases, J lost 6 bases, and 10 bases stayed unmatched. Germline-derived CDR1 and CDR2 are SGHVS and FQNEAQ.

This clonotype was picked up many times. The chain combines TRBV24-1 with TRBJ1-6; 10 bases line up with TRBD1. CDR1 and CDR2 from the germline V gene are KGHDR and SFDVKD. This CDR3 region has 16 residues. The junction had 13 bases not matched to a gene; V was cut back by 8 bases and J by 10 bases. This CDR3 is CATNRQGAITSSPLHF. The CDR3 DNA sequence: TGTGCCACCAACCGACAGGGGGCCATAACAAGCTCACCCCTCCACTTT.

This clonotype was seen repeatedly, ten times or more. This sequence joins TRBV7-3 and TRBJ1-3; TRBD1 matches at 8 bases. CDR1 is SGHTA and CDR2 is FQGTGA in the germline V gene. After removal of 5 bases from V and 0 bases from J, the junction contained 3 bases not matched to a gene. This CDR3 is 15 amino acids long. This chain's CDR3 is CASSVTGGSGNTIYF. As DNA, the CDR3 is TGTGCCAGCAGCGTTACAGGGGGCTCTGGAAACACCATATATTTT.

The chain recombines TRBV6-6 with TRBJ2-5, with D possibly TRBD2 on 6 matching bases. The CDR3 is 11 residues long. V dropped 5 bases and J dropped 13 bases, with 14 bases sitting between them. CDR1 MNHNY and CDR2 SVGAGI come from the germline V gene (reference sequence). The DNA for the CDR3 is TGTGCCAGCAGTAAGACGGGAGTACGGTACTTC. Amino acid sequence: CASSKTGVRYF.

The chain's CDR3 is CSVTGLAGVYEQFF. The DNA for the CDR3 is TGCAGCGTAACCGGACTAGCGGGAGTGTATGAGCAGTTCTTC. The chain combines TRBV29-1 with TRBJ2-1; 13 bases align to TRBD2. This CDR3 is built from 14 residues. CDR1 and CDR2 from the germline V gene are SQVTM and ANQGSEA. J lost 8 bases, V lost 6 bases, and 7 bases had no gene match.

This chain uses TRBV5-1 with TRBJ2-5; TRBD1 matches 10 bases. The V and J ends lost 5 bases and 0 bases, in that order; junction bases with no gene match: 10. Germline V gives CDR1 SGHRS, CDR2 YFSETQ. The CDR3 is 17 amino acids. CDR3 sequence reads: CASRQLGTGADQETQYF. CDR3 bases: TGCGCCAGCAGGCAACTAGGGACAGGGGCGGACCAAGAGACCCAGTACTTC.

This chain links TRBV14 with TRBJ2-7; tentatively, D is TRBD1 (5 bases). The CDR3 is 16 amino acids. Germline CDR1 SGHDN, CDR2 FVKESK. The V end lost 4 bases, the J end lost 3 bases, and 19 bases lay between the germline ends. The CDR3 nucleotides are TGTGCCAGCAGCCCCTTGGACACGGGCCCCGTCTACGAGCAGTACTTC. Translation gives CASSPLDTGPVYEQYF.

This clonotype was observed a handful of times. The rearrangement links TRBV5-1 to TRBJ2-7; 10 bases map to TRBD1. V dropped 5 bases and J dropped 9; count of bases not matched to a gene: 8. CDR3 length: 13 amino acids. CDR1 is SGHRS, CDR2 YFSETQ, per germline. CDR3 protein: CASSSGTGAPQYF. CDR3 nucleotides: TGCGCCAGCAGTTCCGGGACAGGGGCCCCGCAGTACTTC.

This clonotype was found many times. The chain recombines TRBV11-2 with TRBJ1-5; no definite D call. In germline, CDR1 is SGHAT, CDR2 FQNNGV. The CDR3 runs 16 residues. The V end was cut by 5 bases, the J end by 5 bases, with 19 bases between. The CDR3 DNA follows: TGTGCCAGCAGCCAGTACGGAGACCCTGGCGATCAGCCCCAGCATTTT. Translated: CASSQYGDPGDQPQHF.

This clonotype was observed at least ten times. This chain connects TRBV7-2 to TRBJ2-1; a weak D match, TRBD2 (6 bases). The CDR3 consists of 14 residues. Between the trimmed V and J ends, which lost 5 bases and 4 bases, there was a span of 12 bases. Per the germline V gene, CDR1 is SGHTA and CDR2 is FQGNSA. CDR3 nucleotides: TGTGCCAGCAGCGCCACCGGGACTTACAATGAGCAGTTCTTC. Translated, it gives CASSATGTYNEQFF.

This clonotype was counted many times. This rearrangement joins TRBV10-3 to TRBJ1-2, with 8 bases aligning to TRBD1. CDR1 ENHRY and CDR2 SYGVKD come from the germline V gene. The CDR3 totals 13 residues. V lost 7 bases to trimming and J lost 7 bases; unmatched junction nucleotides: 8. In DNA form, the CDR3 reads TGTGCCATCAATTCCGGGACAGGTTTTGGCTACACCTTC. This codes for CAINSGTGFGYTF.

This clonotype was detected ten times or more. V usage is TRBV7-9 and J usage is TRBJ1-2; D not resolved. Trimming shortened V by 3 bases and J by 6 bases, and 5 bases separated the two germline ends. CDR1 and CDR2 (germline): SEHNR, FQNEAQ (reference sequence). This CDR3 region has 11 residues. The chain's CDR3 is CASSFQDGYTF. The CDR3 DNA sequence: TGTGCCAGCAGCTTCCAGGATGGCTACACCTTC.

This clonotype has ten or more counts. J is TRBJ1-5 and V is TRBV30; perhaps TRBD1 as D (5 bases). Per the germline V gene, CDR1 is GTSNPN and CDR2 is SVGIG (reference sequence). Between the trimmed V and J ends, which lost 3 bases and 4 bases, there was a span of 10 bases. This CDR3 is built from 13 residues. CDR3 nucleotide sequence: TGTGCCTGGAGAGGGCAGGGAAATCAGCCCCAGCATTTT. Residues: CAWRGQGNQPQHF.

This clonotype was seen repeatedly, ten times or more. The chain couples TRBV29-1 to TRBJ1-4; TRBD1 agrees at 10 bases. The V segment lost 4 bases and the J segment 1 base; nucleotides outside the gene matches: 6. There are 16 residues in the CDR3. Germline V lookup: CDR1 SQVTM, CDR2 ANQGSEA. The chain's CDR3 is CSVGKTGGRTNEKLFF. The DNA for the CDR3 is TGCAGCGTTGGGAAGACAGGGGGCAGAACTAATGAAAAACTGTTTTTT.

This clonotype was observed many times. This chain uses TRBV7-2 with TRBJ1-4, with D tentatively TRBD1 (5 bases). CDR1 and CDR2 (germline): SGHTA, FQGNSA. Trimming removed 6 bases at V and 5 bases at J, with 16 bases between. CDR3 size: 15 residues. In nucleotides, the CDR3 is TGTGCCAGCAGACGGGGGAGGACCGCGAATGAAAAACTGTTTTTT. Protein: CASRRGRTANEKLFF.

This clonotype was observed a handful of times. The chain combines TRBV11-2 with TRBJ1-2; perhaps TRBD1 as D (6 bases). The V end was cut by 5 bases, the J end by 8 bases, with 15 bases between. This CDR3 region has 13 residues. Per the germline V gene, CDR1 is SGHAT and CDR2 is FQNNGV. CDR3 region: CASSPLGGSGYTF. CDR3 coding DNA: TGTGCCAGCAGCCCGTTGGGGGGCAGCGGCTACACCTTC. Looking up the rest from reference TRBV11-2 and TRBJ1-2 gives the full variable domain: EAGVAQSPRYKIIEKRQSVAFWCNPISGHATLYWYQQILGQGPKLLIQFQNNGVVDDSQLPKDRFSAERLKGVDSTLKIQPAKLEDSAVYLCASSPLGGSGYTFGSGTRLTVV.